The next 24 T cell receptor beta chains were all read from a single sample in a study of cytomegalovirus exposure and HLA in healthy donors. PCR was performed using 60 Vbeta and 13 Jbeta primers. Clones were sequenced by immunoSEQ multiplex PCR, and TCRdb holds only the in-frame ones, with some missing. The sample records approximately 150,000 clones, over 75% being singletons. Specimen: PBMCs. Every receptor here comes from a male donor in good health and CMV-seronegative.

This sequence joins TRBV6-1 and TRBJ2-7; 7 nucleotides line up with TRBD1. V lost 4 bases and J lost 0; bases outside the gene matches: 6. Germline-derived CDR1 and CDR2 are MNHNS and SASEGT. The CDR3 contains 15 residues. The CDR3 protein is CASSAEDRRSYEQYF. The CDR3 coding sequence is TGTGCCAGCAGTGCCGAGGACAGGCGCTCCTACGAGCAGTACTTC.

The V call is TRBV30, the J call TRBJ1-2, with a weak D call TRBD1 (5 bases). The germline V gene encodes CDR1 GTSNPN and CDR2 SVGIG (reference sequence). This CDR3 region has 13 residues. V was shortened by 1 base and J by 4 bases, with 10 bases between the two germline ends. CDR3 residues: CAWSEGFGYGYTF. The CDR3 DNA reads as TGTGCCTGGAGTGAGGGGTTCGGCTATGGCTACACCTTC.

The rearrangement links TRBV14 to TRBJ1-6, with 10 bases identical to TRBD1. Trimming at V came to 3 bases and at J to 8 bases, leaving 4 bases not matched to a gene. The germline CDR1 and CDR2 sequences are SGHDN and FVKESK. The length of the CDR3 is 15 residues. The CDR3 sequence: CASSQQDRGYSPLHF. CDR3 coding DNA: TGTGCCAGCAGCCAGCAGGACAGGGGGTATTCACCCCTCCACTTT.

The V and J genes are TRBV29-1 and TRBJ2-3; the D is unclear. CDR1 and CDR2 (germline): SQVTM, ANQGSEA. This CDR3 has 11 amino acids. Trimming shortened V by 7 bases and J by 0 bases, and 5 bases separated the two germline ends. In DNA, the CDR3 is TGCAGCGATACTAGCACAGATACGCAGTATTTT. Translated, it gives CSDTSTDTQYF.

The genes are TRBV5-1 and TRBJ2-1, with 7 positions matching TRBD1. The CDR3 runs 15 residues. J gave up 4 bases and V 2 bases, and 6 bases lay outside the gene matches. The V gene's germline CDR1 is SGHRS and CDR2 YFSETQ. The CDR3 nucleotides read TGCGCCAGCAGCTTACAGGGGTTTCTGTACAATGAGCAGTTCTTC. This encodes CASSLQGFLYNEQFF.

This clone was seen a few times. The CDR3 protein is CVVRAGNSGNTIYF. The CDR3 bases are TGTGTTGTTAGGGCAGGGAACTCTGGAAACACCATATATTTT. This sequence joins TRBV27 and TRBJ1-3; the D gene is possibly TRBD1 (5 bases). The CDR3 runs to 14 residues. Germline CDR1 is MNHEY and CDR2 is SMNVEV (reference sequence).

V and J are TRBV20-1 and TRBJ1-1; possible D gene TRBD1, 5 bases. Trimming removed 5 bases at V and 7 bases at J, with 11 bases between. Germline CDR1 is DFQATT and CDR2 is SNEGSKA (reference sequence). This CDR3 comprises 11 residues. The DNA for the CDR3 is TGCAGTGCTCGCAGGGCAGATGAAGCTTTCTTT. It translates to CSARRADEAFF.

J is TRBJ1-1 and V is TRBV7-9; D remains ambiguous. V lost 7 bases and J lost 6, with 18 bases in between. From germline, CDR1 is SEHNR and CDR2 FQNEAQ (reference sequence). The length of the CDR3 is 14 residues. For the CDR3, the DNA is TGTGCCAGCACCATTATGCGAGGTTACCCTGAAGCTTTCTTT. It translates to CASTIMRGYPEAFF.

The V call is TRBV19, the J call TRBJ1-2; D is perhaps TRBD1 (5 bases). The germline V and J ends were trimmed by 2 bases and 1 base, with 17 bases remaining between them. Per the germline V gene, CDR1 is LNHDA and CDR2 is SQIVND (reference sequence). The CDR3 runs to 17 residues. The CDR3 region is CASSITWTSMLNYGYTF. DNA of the CDR3: TGTGCCAGTAGTATAACGTGGACATCAATGCTTAACTATGGCTACACCTTC.

The rearrangement uses TRBV19 and TRBJ1-1; D is unclear. V lost 3 bases to trimming and J lost 1 base, with 12 bases between them. The CDR3 has 15 amino acids. Germline-derived CDR1 and CDR2 are LNHDA and SQIVND (reference sequence). DNA of the CDR3: TGTGCCAGTAGTATTGGGCCTGCTCGGAACACTGAAGCTTTCTTT. Translating it yields CASSIGPARNTEAFF.

This clone has more than one count but fewer than ten. V usage is TRBV5-4 and J usage is TRBJ2-1; D is undetermined. CDR3 length equals 13 residues. Between the trimmed V and J ends, which lost 5 bases and 2 bases, there was a span of 8 bases. Germline lookup yields CDR1 SGHNT and CDR2 YYREEE (reference sequence). CDR3 sequence: CASRGDAYNEQFF. The CDR3 DNA sequence: TGTGCCAGCAGGGGCGACGCCTACAATGAGCAGTTCTTC.

The chain couples TRBV7-2 to TRBJ1-5; D ambiguous. Trimming shortened V by 1 base and J by 3 bases, and 4 bases separated the two germline ends. The length of the CDR3 is 13 residues. Germline assignment: CDR1 SGHTA and CDR2 FQGNSA. The CDR3 loop reads CASSLVYNQPQHF. In nucleotides, the CDR3 is TGTGCCAGCAGCTTAGTGTACAATCAGCCCCAGCATTTT. Full variable domain (rest looked up from reference TRBV7-2 and TRBJ1-5): GAGVSQSPSNKVTEKGKDVELRCDPISGHTALYWYRQSLGQGLEFLIYFQGNSAPDKSGLPSDRFSAERTGGSVSTLTIQRTQQEDSAVYLCASSLVYNQPQHFGDGTRLSIL.

The V and J genes are TRBV6-5 and TRBJ1-1, with D possibly being TRBD1 (5 bases). CDR1 MNHEY and CDR2 SVGAGI come from the germline V gene. The CDR3 consists of 12 residues. Trimming removed 8 bases from V and 2 bases from J, with 9 bases in between. The CDR3 bases are TGTGCCAGCGGCACAGGTAACACTGAAGCTTTCTTT. Translated: CASGTGNTEAFF.

This clone occurred once. The chain uses TRBV6-5 and TRBJ2-5, with D tentatively TRBD1 or TRBD2 (5 bases each). The J call could be wrong; TRBJ2-7 is a better fit for the DNA end. Germline CDR1 MNHEY, CDR2 SVGAGI. The CDR3 runs 14 residues. The CDR3 nucleotides read TGTGCCAGCAGTTACTCGAGAGGGGACTACGAGCAGTACTTC. It is translated as CASSYSRGDYEQYF.

The chain uses TRBV5-1 and TRBJ2-3, with a tentative D call TRBD2 (5 bases). The CDR3 loop spans 14 amino acids. Germline V gives CDR1 SGHRS, CDR2 YFSETQ. Trimming stripped 0 bases from V and 6 bases from J, with 11 bases between. In nucleotides, the CDR3 is TGCGCCAGCAGCTTGGGTGGGAGATACGATACGCAGTATTTT. Translated, it gives CASSLGGRYDTQYF.

This chain joins TRBV13 and TRBJ1-3; unclear D gene. The CDR3 loop spans 14 amino acids. The V end lost 0 bases, the J end lost 6 bases, and 9 bases lay between the germline ends. Germline loops: CDR1 PRHDT, CDR2 FYEKMQ (reference sequence). CDR3 nucleotides: TGTGCCAGCAGCTTAGGGGAGAGGGCAAACACCATATATTTT. It is translated as CASSLGERANTIYF.

This chain joins TRBV9 and TRBJ1-1; a weak D match, TRBD1 (5 bases). This CDR3 contains 15 residues. Trimming cost V 0 bases and J 5 bases, with 14 bases left between them. The germline gives CDR1 SGDLS, CDR2 YYNGEE. CDR3 bases: TGTGCCAGCAGCGTAGGTGTCAGGAAGGGGACTGAAGCTTTCTTT. Its protein is CASSVGVRKGTEAFF.

This chain joins TRBV18 and TRBJ1-4; D might be TRBD1 (6 bases). The CDR3 runs to 15 residues. Trimming took 3 bases from V and 7 from J, leaving 15 bases between them. Germline CDR1 is KGHSH and CDR2 is LQKENI. This CDR3 is CASSPFRGEGEKLFF. The CDR3 DNA follows: TGTGCCAGCTCACCCTTCAGGGGCGAGGGTGAAAAACTGTTTTTT.

V gene TRBV20-1 combines with J gene TRBJ1-2; D ambiguous. The V end lost 8 bases, the J end lost 8 bases, and 15 bases lay between the germline ends. The CDR3 sequence is 11 residues long. Germline values: CDR1 DFQATT, CDR2 SNEGSKA (reference sequence). The CDR3 is CSPRGGFGYTF. DNA for the CDR3: TGCAGTCCCCGGGGAGGTTTCGGCTACACCTTC.

This clone was seen more than once but under ten times. One junction end does not reproduce the germline sequence, and a read error may be involved. The genes are TRBV10-3 and TRBJ2-7; 9 bases map to TRBD1. The germline CDR1 and CDR2 sequences are ENHRY and SYGVKD. This CDR3 contains 16 residues. The CDR3 loop reads CASSDPGTGWRSEQYF. In nucleotides, the CDR3 is TGTGCCAGCAGTGACCCCGGGACAGGGTGGCGCTCCGAGCAGTACTTC.

This chain joins TRBV27 and TRBJ1-1, with TRBD1 matching 7 bases. The V gene end was trimmed by 5 bases and the J gene end by 2 bases; junction bases not matched to a gene: 8. Germline lookup yields CDR1 MNHEY and CDR2 SMNVEV (reference sequence). This CDR3 spans 15 amino acids. As DNA, the CDR3 is TGTGCCAGCAGTCGCCTTAACAGGGGTAACACTGAAGCTTTCTTT. It translates to CASSRLNRGNTEAFF.

J is TRBJ1-6 and V is TRBV6-4; D is unresolved. Germline V lookup: CDR1 MRHNA, CDR2 SNTAGT. CDR3 size: 14 residues. V gave up 6 bases and J gave up 9 bases, with 15 bases separating them. Here the CDR3 DNA reads TGTGCCAGCAGGGGAGAGGGTCGGGGTTCACCCCTCCACTTT. It is translated as CASRGEGRGSPLHF.

The rearrangement joins TRBV4-1 to TRBJ1-1, with D perhaps TRBD1 (6 bases). Trimming stripped 0 bases from V and 10 bases from J, with 12 bases between. CDR1 and CDR2 (germline): MGHRA, YSYEKL. This CDR3 has 13 residues. CDR3 DNA: TGCGCCAGCAGCCAAGACGGGCAGGGGCGAGCTTTCTTT. Translating it yields CASSQDGQGRAFF.

The chain employs TRBV5-8 and TRBJ1-2, with D possibly TRBD1 on 5 matching bases. Germline CDR1 SGHTS, CDR2 YDEGEE. This CDR3 is 15 amino acids long. Trimming cost V 0 bases and J 5 bases, with 14 bases left between them. The CDR3 nucleotides are TGTGCCAGCAGCTTGGCCGCCTTAGGGACTTATGGCTACACCTTC. Translation gives CASSLAALGTYGYTF.